A selection of T cell receptor beta chains follows, all from one sample in a study of shared clonotypes between healthy human individuals. Profiling relied on immunoSEQ multiplex PCR, and the TCRdb table lists in-frame clones only, not all of them. The sample includes 2 million to 2.5 million clones, approximately 95% of them seen just once. The sequenced sample consisted of naive CD8+ T cells sorted from blood. The receptors were sampled from a man younger than 35 in good health. Both conserved end residues are part of each CDR3. The D gene is left open where the match is weak. Size is stated for part of the rows, as once, few or many counts, or as a class when the clone is expanded.

j_call: TRBJ2-7; v_call: TRBV30; d_call: -; clone_size: -; cdr3_nt: TGTGCCTGGAGTGACGGGGGGCGCGGGGGATACGAGCAGTACTTC; cdr3_aa: CAWSDGGRGGYEQYF
j_call: TRBJ2-7; v_call: TRBV4-1; d_call: TRBD1; clone_size: -; cdr3_nt: TGCGCCAGCAGCGAAGCAGGGACAGCCCGGCAGTACTTC; cdr3_aa: CASSEAGTARQYF
j_call: TRBJ1-1; v_call: TRBV2; d_call: -; clone_size: -; cdr3_nt: TGTGCCAGCAGTGAAATGGGTCACACTGAAGCTTTCTTT; cdr3_aa: CASSEMGHTEAFF
j_call: TRBJ2-6; v_call: TRBV30; d_call: -; clone_size: -; cdr3_nt: TGTGCCTGGGCCCCAGTGGGGCCAGGGGCCAACGTCCTGACTTTC; cdr3_aa: CAWAPVGPGANVLTF
j_call: TRBJ2-7; v_call: TRBV7-9; d_call: -; clone_size: -; cdr3_nt: TGTGCCAGCAGCTCCCTGGGAGCAGGCGAATACGAGCAGTACTTC; cdr3_aa: CASSSLGAGEYEQYF
j_call: TRBJ2-7; v_call: TRBV6-6; d_call: -; clone_size: -; cdr3_nt: TGTGCCAGCAGTCTCGACAGCTACGAGCAGTACTTC; cdr3_aa: CASSLDSYEQYF
j_call: TRBJ2-7; v_call: TRBV4-3; d_call: TRBD2; clone_size: -; cdr3_nt: TGCGCCAGCAGTACGGGACTAGCCTACGAGCAGTACTTC; cdr3_aa: CASSTGLAYEQYF
j_call: TRBJ2-1; v_call: TRBV6-6; d_call: -; clone_size: -; cdr3_nt: TGTGCCAGCAGTTACTCTGAGGGACTTCATGAGCAGTTCTTC; cdr3_aa: CASSYSEGLHEQFF
j_call: TRBJ1-1; v_call: TRBV13; d_call: -; clone_size: -; cdr3_nt: TGTGCCAGCAGCTTAAAGGGGACTGAAGCTTTCTTT; cdr3_aa: CASSLKGTEAFF
j_call: TRBJ1-1; v_call: TRBV29-1; d_call: TRBD1; clone_size: -; cdr3_nt: TGCAGCGTTGATAGTACAGGGGCGAACACTGAAGCTTTCTTT; cdr3_aa: CSVDSTGANTEAFF
j_call: TRBJ2-7; v_call: TRBV7-8; d_call: -; clone_size: -; cdr3_nt: TGTGCCAGCAGCCCCGGATGGGGTAGCTCCTACGAGCAGTACTTC; cdr3_aa: CASSPGWGSSYEQYF
j_call: TRBJ2-1; v_call: TRBV7-2; d_call: -; clone_size: -; cdr3_nt: TGTGCCAGCGAGCCCAGTTGGGGGGCCAATGAGCAGTTCTTC; cdr3_aa: CASEPSWGANEQFF
j_call: TRBJ2-7; v_call: TRBV6-1; d_call: -; clone_size: -; cdr3_nt: TGTGCCAGCAGTGAAGTGCAGGGTTACGAGCAGTACTTC; cdr3_aa: CASSEVQGYEQYF
j_call: TRBJ1-2; v_call: TRBV7-2; d_call: -; clone_size: -; cdr3_nt: TGTGCCAGCAGCTTTCGGCCCGCCGGACAGTCGTATGGCTACACCTTC; cdr3_aa: CASSFRPAGQSYGYTF
j_call: TRBJ2-7; v_call: TRBV7-9; d_call: TRBD1; clone_size: -; cdr3_nt: TGTGTCACTACGGTGGTGGACAGGGACAGCTCCTACGAGCAGTACTTC; cdr3_aa: CVTTVVDRDSSYEQYF
j_call: TRBJ2-7; v_call: TRBV11-2; d_call: TRBD2; clone_size: -; cdr3_nt: TGTGCCAGCAGTGGACTAGCGGCGCTCTACGAGCAGTACTTC; cdr3_aa: CASSGLAALYEQYF
j_call: TRBJ1-5; v_call: TRBV7-9; d_call: -; clone_size: -; cdr3_nt: TGTGCCAGCAGCTTATCAGAAGAAATGTGGGGTCAGCCCCAGCATTTT; cdr3_aa: CASSLSEEMWGQPQHF
j_call: TRBJ2-7; v_call: TRBV4-1; d_call: TRBD2; clone_size: -; cdr3_nt: TGCGCCAGCAGCCATTCGACCGGGACTAGCGGGGTCTACGAGCAGTACTTC; cdr3_aa: CASSHSTGTSGVYEQYF
j_call: TRBJ2-5; v_call: TRBV5-6; d_call: -; clone_size: -; cdr3_nt: TGTGCCAGCAGCCCTTTGATGGTAGAGACCCAGTACTTC; cdr3_aa: CASSPLMVETQYF
j_call: TRBJ1-6; v_call: TRBV19; d_call: TRBD1; clone_size: -; cdr3_nt: TGTGCCAGTAGTGCAGACAGGGGCTGGTCACCCCTCCACTTT; cdr3_aa: CASSADRGWSPLHF
j_call: TRBJ1-1; v_call: TRBV9; d_call: -; clone_size: -; cdr3_nt: TGTGCCAGCAGCGTTGAAGGGGCTCATGACACTGAAGCTTTCTTT; cdr3_aa: CASSVEGAHDTEAFF
j_call: TRBJ2-3; v_call: TRBV6-4; d_call: -; clone_size: once; cdr3_nt: TGTGCCAGCAGTGACTCAGGGGCCGGCGGCACAGATACGCAGTATTTT; cdr3_aa: CASSDSGAGGTDTQYF
j_call: TRBJ2-1; v_call: TRBV11-2; d_call: TRBD1; clone_size: -; cdr3_nt: TGTGCCAGCAGCTCTCCGGGGACAGGGTACTTTGAGCAGTTCTTC; cdr3_aa: CASSSPGTGYFEQFF
j_call: TRBJ2-3; v_call: TRBV27; d_call: -; clone_size: -; cdr3_nt: TGTGCCAGCAGTATACACAGGGTGGCAGTGAGCACAGATACGCAGTATTTT; cdr3_aa: CASSIHRVAVSTDTQYF
j_call: TRBJ2-7; v_call: TRBV21-1; d_call: -; clone_size: -; cdr3_nt: TGTGCCCCACGTCAGGGGGGAAGCTATCCCTACGAGCAGTACTTC; cdr3_aa: CAPRQGGSYPYEQYF
j_call: TRBJ1-2; v_call: TRBV29-1; d_call: -; clone_size: -; cdr3_nt: TGCAGCGTTGTGCGGCAGGCTAACTATGGCTACACCTTC; cdr3_aa: CSVVRQANYGYTF
j_call: TRBJ1-2; v_call: TRBV4-3; d_call: TRBD1; clone_size: -; cdr3_nt: TGCGCCAGCAGCACAGGGACAGAGACTAACTATGGCTACACCTTC; cdr3_aa: CASSTGTETNYGYTF
j_call: TRBJ2-7; v_call: TRBV18; d_call: -; clone_size: -; cdr3_nt: TGTGCCAGCTCACCGGGAGCGGCCTACGAGCAGTACTTC; cdr3_aa: CASSPGAAYEQYF
j_call: TRBJ2-1; v_call: TRBV25-1; d_call: -; clone_size: -; cdr3_nt: TGTGCCACCGGACCTGGAGAGGAATTGCAGTTCTTC; cdr3_aa: CATGPGEELQFF
j_call: TRBJ1-2; v_call: TRBV4-3; d_call: TRBD1; clone_size: -; cdr3_nt: TGCGCCAGCAGCCAAGAGCCGGGACAGGGGGTTGGCTACACCTTC; cdr3_aa: CASSQEPGQGVGYTF
j_call: TRBJ1-5; v_call: TRBV2; d_call: TRBD1; clone_size: -; cdr3_nt: TGTGCCAGCAGTGAAGCGTGGGGGACAGCCCATCAGCCCCAGCATTTT; cdr3_aa: CASSEAWGTAHQPQHF
j_call: TRBJ2-7; v_call: TRBV5-1; d_call: TRBD1; clone_size: -; cdr3_nt: TGCGCCAGCAGCTACGCGACCCGAGGGGGCGAATGGGACGAGCAGTACTTC; cdr3_aa: CASSYATRGGEWDEQYF